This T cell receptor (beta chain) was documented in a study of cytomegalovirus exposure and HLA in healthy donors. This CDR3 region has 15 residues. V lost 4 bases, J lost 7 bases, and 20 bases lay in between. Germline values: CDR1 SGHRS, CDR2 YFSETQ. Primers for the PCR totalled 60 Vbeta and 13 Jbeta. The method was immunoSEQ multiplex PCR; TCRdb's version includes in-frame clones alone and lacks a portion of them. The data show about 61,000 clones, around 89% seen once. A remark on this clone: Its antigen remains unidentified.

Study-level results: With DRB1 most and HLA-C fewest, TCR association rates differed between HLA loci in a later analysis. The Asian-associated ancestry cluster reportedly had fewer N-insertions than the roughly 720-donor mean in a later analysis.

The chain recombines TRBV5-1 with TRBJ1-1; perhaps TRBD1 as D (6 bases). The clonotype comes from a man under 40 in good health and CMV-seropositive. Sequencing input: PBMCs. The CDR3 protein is CASSAWTEITGEAFF. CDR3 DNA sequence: TGCGCCAGCAGCGCTTGGACAGAGATCACGGGTGAAGCTTTCTTT.